This entry features one TCR beta chain sequence. Antigen specificity is unknown. Germline V gives CDR1 SGHNT, CDR2 YYREEE (reference sequence). This CDR3 has 17 residues. Trimming took 4 bases from V and 2 from J; bases not matched to a gene: 13. The data belong to a study of cytotoxic CD8 clonotypes in ibrutinib-treated CLL. Turning to the study itself: By median roughly 5.5 years, roughly 12 had progressed and approximately 15 stayed remitted; responses had been 2 complete and approximately 24 partial. A mean of around 270,000 productive templates and tens of thousands of productive rearrangements was obtained per sample.

Study-wide results and caveats: Public clonotypes showed up rarely, and on treatment they shrank or held steady. Clonality went higher at ibrutinib response and then dropped back toward baseline at progression.

Sequencing used immunoSEQ multiplex PCR; TCRdb keeps in-frame clones, though not all of them. The sample lists 130,000 to 150,000 clones, 79% occurring once. The TCR originated in a human donor with chronic lymphocytic leukemia. Sequencing used PBMCs, obtained after 12 months of ibrutinib treatment. The V call is TRBV5-4, the J call TRBJ1-2; the match to TRBD1 covers 8 bases. The CDR3: CASSQDGQGKRNYGYTF. In DNA form, the CDR3 reads TGTGCCAGCAGCCAAGACGGACAGGGAAAGAGAAACTATGGCTACACCTTC.